This entry lists 26 T cell receptor beta chains sequenced from one sample in a study of T cells expressing NK-cell markers. TCRdb reprocessed the 5' RACE reads; each CDR3 protein has one entry and no DNA is given. The sample holds fewer than 300,000 distinct CDR3 sequences. Sequencing was performed on blood T cells: a sorted CD56 or NKG2C T cell subset, CD4+ or CD8+ T cells, or bulk PBMC T cells (not recorded which). The receptors shown here come from a woman aged 18-70 years in good health.

The chain has TRBV27 and TRBJ2-2. There are 13 residues in the CDR3. CDR1 is MNHEY and CDR2 is SMNVEV in the germline V gene (reference sequence). The CDR3 spells CASSLNHLGELFF.

The CDR3 region is CASSRGDRTASTDTQYF. This chain uses TRBV6-2 or TRBV6-3 with TRBJ2-3; there is no DNA to check the TCRdb D call of TRBD1. CDR1 and CDR2 (germline): MNHEY, SVGEGT. This CDR3 has 17 amino acids.

This rearrangement joins TRBV7-3 to TRBJ2-2. CDR1 is SGHTA, CDR2 FQGTGA, per germline. The CDR3 loop spans 15 amino acids. The CDR3: CASSLSRSNTGELFF.

The rearrangement uses TRBV15 and TRBJ1-1; the TCRdb D gene call, TRBD1, has no DNA to confirm it. The V gene's germline CDR1 is LNHNV and CDR2 YYDKDF (reference sequence). This CDR3 has 14 residues. This CDR3 is CATSRAPRNTEAFF.

The genes are TRBV5-6 and TRBJ2-5; TCRdb gives TRBD1 as the D gene, but with no DNA this cannot be confirmed. Germline V gives CDR1 SGHDT, CDR2 YYEEEE. CDR3 size: 16 residues. CDR3: CASSPFGRPGQETQYF.

The chain uses TRBV29-1 and TRBJ2-7; absent DNA, TCRdb's TRBD2 call cannot be checked. The length of the CDR3 is 13 residues. Germline-derived CDR1 and CDR2 are SQVTM and ANQGSEA. Here the CDR3 reads CSVTSGSSYEQYF.

This chain joins TRBV7-8 and TRBJ2-2; with no DNA, the TCRdb D assignment of TRBD2 cannot be verified. From germline, CDR1 is SGHVS and CDR2 FQNEAQ. The CDR3 has 16 residues. The CDR3 here is CASSLLAGEDTGELFF.

The chain carries TRBV6-1 and TRBJ1-4; without DNA, the TCRdb call of TRBD1 cannot be checked. Germline values: CDR1 MNHNS, CDR2 SASEGT. The CDR3 has 15 amino acids. The CDR3: CASSGGTKDNEKLFF.

The rearrangement links TRBV7-2 to TRBJ2-5; TCRdb names TRBD1, which stays unverified in the absence of DNA. CDR3 length equals 15 residues. Germline V lookup: CDR1 SGHTA, CDR2 FQGNSA. The chain's CDR3 is CASSADRTYQETQYF.

The rearrangement links TRBV5-6 to TRBJ1-3. The CDR3 consists of 14 residues. The V gene's germline CDR1 is SGHDT and CDR2 YYEEEE. The CDR3: CASSLIASGNTIYF.

This chain connects TRBV4-3 to TRBJ2-2; TCRdb picks TRBD1, but there is no DNA to check that call. Germline values: CDR1 LGHNA, CDR2 YSLEER. This CDR3 has 14 residues. The CDR3: CASSQDLGQAVLFF.

This CDR3 reads CASSYWLPEATGELFF. The chain recombines TRBV6-5 with TRBJ2-2. CDR3 length equals 16 residues. Germline V gene data show CDR1 as MNHEY and CDR2 as SVGAGI.

This sequence joins TRBV18 and TRBJ2-7. The germline V gene has CDR1 KGHSH and CDR2 LQKENI. The CDR3 runs to 14 residues. CDR3 sequence reads: CASFEAIYSYEQYF.

This chain joins TRBV12-3 or TRBV12-4 and TRBJ2-2; the TCRdb call, TRBD2, lacks DNA for checking. CDR3 length: 15 residues. CDR3: CASTLPAGFAGELFF.

The rearrangement links TRBV4-1 to TRBJ1-1. The V gene's germline CDR1 is MGHRA and CDR2 YSYEKL. This CDR3 is 12 amino acids long. The CDR3 here is CASSFEGTEAFF.

The chain is built from TRBV20-1 and TRBJ1-5; as DNA is missing, the TRBD1 call by TCRdb cannot be tested. CDR1 and CDR2 from the germline V gene are DFQATT and SNEGSKA (reference sequence). CDR3 length: 14 amino acids. CDR3 residues: CSASRTVSNQPQHF.

The CDR3 loop is CASSFLSDTQYF. The chain carries TRBV11-3 and TRBJ2-3. The CDR3 sequence is 12 residues long. From germline, CDR1 is SGHNT and CDR2 YENEEA.

This sequence joins TRBV7-2 and TRBJ2-3. Looked up from germline, CDR1 is SGHTA and CDR2 is FQGNSA. CDR3 length equals 14 residues. The CDR3 sequence: CASSLGHGTDTQYF.

The rearrangement joins TRBV12-3 or TRBV12-4 to TRBJ1-2. CDR3 size: 13 residues. The CDR3 is CASIAGGDYGYTF.

J is TRBJ1-2 and V is TRBV7-2; TCRdb designates TRBD1, a call that cannot be tested without DNA. This CDR3 is 14 amino acids long. The V gene's germline CDR1 is SGHTA and CDR2 FQGNSA. CDR3 sequence: CASSAPGQGHGYTF.

This chain joins TRBV24-1 and TRBJ2-7. This CDR3 comprises 12 residues. Germline lookup yields CDR1 KGHDR and CDR2 SFDVKD. The CDR3 region is CATSDTSHEQYF.

The rearrangement joins TRBV5-5 to TRBJ2-3; TCRdb's assignment of TRBD2 cannot be checked, as there is no DNA. CDR3 length: 18 residues. Per germline, CDR1 SGHKS and CDR2 YYEKEE (reference sequence). The CDR3 sequence is CASSFRPLAGGRTDTQYF.

The chain joins TRBV18 to TRBJ2-5. The germline V gene has CDR1 KGHSH and CDR2 LQKENI. This CDR3 region has 13 residues. CDR3 in amino acids: CASSPGFQETQYF.

The rearrangement uses TRBV7-2 and TRBJ2-1; checking the TCRdb D call of TRBD1 is not possible without DNA. CDR3 size: 14 residues. The germline V gene encodes CDR1 SGHTA and CDR2 FQGNSA. The CDR3 loop is CASSLATGINEQFF.

V and J are TRBV7-2 and TRBJ1-3. There are 13 residues in the CDR3. Germline V lookup: CDR1 SGHTA, CDR2 FQGNSA. The CDR3 is CASSLDLRNTIYF.

The chain has TRBV20-1 and TRBJ1-2. The length of the CDR3 is 14 residues. Germline values: CDR1 DFQATT, CDR2 SNEGSKA (reference sequence). The CDR3 reads CSARQRIASYGYTF.